The count of the clone carrying this T cell receptor beta chain is one. The antigen remains unidentified. This sample is drawn from a study of PD-1 blockade in classical Hodgkin lymphoma. Overall study context: The patients were dosed with nivolumab 3 mg/kg, infused intravenously every 2 weeks. Findings and caveats of the study: Significantly greater TCR diversity emerged by C4D1 in CD4+ cells but not CD8+ cells. Complete responders matched newly diagnosed patients in baseline diversity.

Here immunoSEQ multiplex PCR was the method, and the copy in TCRdb shows in-frame clones only, minus some. The table records around 20,000 clones, 70% to 90% of them present only once. This CDR3 comprises 14 residues. Germline V CDR1 and CDR2: SQVTM, ANQGSEA. V lost 0 bases and J lost 0, with 6 bases in between. Relapse was seen in all patients after autologous stem cell transplantation, and brentuximab vedotin exposure was variable. The genes are TRBV29-1 and TRBJ1-3; D gene unclear. The sample was peripheral blood mononuclear cells (PBMCs), taken before the second cycle of nivolumab. The TCR originated in a human donor with classical Hodgkin lymphoma. The chain's CDR3 is CSVEDSFSGNTIYF. The CDR3 region has the DNA TGCAGCGTTGAAGACAGCTTCTCTGGAAACACCATATATTTT.